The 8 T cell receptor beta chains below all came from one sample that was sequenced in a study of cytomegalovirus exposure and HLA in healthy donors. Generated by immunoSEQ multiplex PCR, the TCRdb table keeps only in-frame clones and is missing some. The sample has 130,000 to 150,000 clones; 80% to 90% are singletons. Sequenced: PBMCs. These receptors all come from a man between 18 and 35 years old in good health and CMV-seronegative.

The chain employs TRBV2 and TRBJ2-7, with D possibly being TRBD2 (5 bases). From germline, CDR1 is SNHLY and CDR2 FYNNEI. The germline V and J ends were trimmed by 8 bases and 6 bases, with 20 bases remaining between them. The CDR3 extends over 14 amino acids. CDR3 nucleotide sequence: TGTGCCAGCCTCCTCCGAACAGCGGTGGGCGAGCAGTACTTC. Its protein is CASLLRTAVGEQYF.

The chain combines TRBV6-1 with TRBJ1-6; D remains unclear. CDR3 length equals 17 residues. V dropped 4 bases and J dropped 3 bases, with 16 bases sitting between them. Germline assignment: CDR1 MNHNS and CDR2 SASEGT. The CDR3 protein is CASSGGELGLYNSPLHF. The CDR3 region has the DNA TGTGCCAGCAGTGGCGGGGAATTAGGTCTCTATAATTCACCCCTCCACTTT.

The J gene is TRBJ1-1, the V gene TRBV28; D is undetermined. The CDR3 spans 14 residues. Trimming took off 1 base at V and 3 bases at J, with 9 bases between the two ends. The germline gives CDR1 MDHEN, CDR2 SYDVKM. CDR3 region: CASSLFWADTEAFF. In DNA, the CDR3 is TGTGCCAGCAGTTTATTTTGGGCAGACACTGAAGCTTTCTTT.

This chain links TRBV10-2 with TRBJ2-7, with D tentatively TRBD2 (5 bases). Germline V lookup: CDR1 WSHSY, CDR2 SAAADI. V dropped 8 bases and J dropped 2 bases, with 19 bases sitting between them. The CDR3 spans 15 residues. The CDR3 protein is CASESAGLEAYEQYF. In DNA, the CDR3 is TGCGCCAGCGAATCTGCCGGACTCGAAGCCTACGAGCAGTACTTC.

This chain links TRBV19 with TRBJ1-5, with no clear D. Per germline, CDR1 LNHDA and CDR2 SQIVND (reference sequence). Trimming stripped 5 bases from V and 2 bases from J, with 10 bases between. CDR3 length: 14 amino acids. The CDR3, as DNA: TGTGCCAGTAGTGTCGGGGAAGGCAATCAGCCCCAGCATTTT. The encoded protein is CASSVGEGNQPQHF.

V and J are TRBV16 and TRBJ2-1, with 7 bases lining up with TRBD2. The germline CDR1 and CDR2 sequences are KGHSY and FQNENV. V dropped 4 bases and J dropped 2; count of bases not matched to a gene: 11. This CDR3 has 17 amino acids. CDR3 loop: CASSRALGGFTYNEQFF. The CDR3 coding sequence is TGTGCCAGCAGCCGAGCCCTCGGGGGGTTCACCTACAATGAGCAGTTCTTC.

CDR3 nucleotide sequence: TGTGCCAGCTCACCGGGACAGGGGGAGAACACTGAAGCTTTCTTT. As protein: CASSPGQGENTEAFF. V and J are TRBV18 and TRBJ1-1; 11 bases fit TRBD1. V was pared by 3 bases and J by 1 base, with 1 base of the junction left unmatched. Germline CDR1 reads KGHSH; CDR2 reads LQKENI. CDR3 size: 15 residues.

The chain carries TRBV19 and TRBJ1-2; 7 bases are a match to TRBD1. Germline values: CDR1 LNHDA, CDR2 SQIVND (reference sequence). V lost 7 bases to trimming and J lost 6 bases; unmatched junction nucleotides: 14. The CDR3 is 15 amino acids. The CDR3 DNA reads TGTGCCAGTACCACGGACAGGTCCTTTTTTGATGGCTACACCTTC. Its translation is CASTTDRSFFDGYTF.